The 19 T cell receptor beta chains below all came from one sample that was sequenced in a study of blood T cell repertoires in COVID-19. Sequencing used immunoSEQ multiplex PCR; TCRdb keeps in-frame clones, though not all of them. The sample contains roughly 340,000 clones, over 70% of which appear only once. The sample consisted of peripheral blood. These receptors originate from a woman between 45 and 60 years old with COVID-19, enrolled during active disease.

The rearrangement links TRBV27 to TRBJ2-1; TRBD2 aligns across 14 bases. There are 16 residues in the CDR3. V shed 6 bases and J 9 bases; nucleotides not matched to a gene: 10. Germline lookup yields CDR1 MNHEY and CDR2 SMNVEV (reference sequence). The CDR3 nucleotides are TGTGCCAGCAGGCAGCCGGGACTAGCGGGAGTGGGTGAGCAGTTCTTC. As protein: CASRQPGLAGVGEQFF.

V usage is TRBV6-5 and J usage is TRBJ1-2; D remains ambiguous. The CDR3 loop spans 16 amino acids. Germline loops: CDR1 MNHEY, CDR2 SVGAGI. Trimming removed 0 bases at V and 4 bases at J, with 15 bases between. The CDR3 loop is CASSYSKWVRGYGYTF. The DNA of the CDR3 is TGTGCCAGCAGTTACTCGAAGTGGGTTCGGGGCTATGGCTACACCTTC.

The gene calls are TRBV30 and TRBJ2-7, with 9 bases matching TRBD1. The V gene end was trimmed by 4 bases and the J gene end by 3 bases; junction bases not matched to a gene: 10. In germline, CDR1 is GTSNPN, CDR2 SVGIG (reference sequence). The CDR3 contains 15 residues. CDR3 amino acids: CAWNAGTGFGYEQYF. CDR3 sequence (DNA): TGTGCCTGGAATGCCGGGACAGGGTTTGGCTACGAGCAGTACTTC.

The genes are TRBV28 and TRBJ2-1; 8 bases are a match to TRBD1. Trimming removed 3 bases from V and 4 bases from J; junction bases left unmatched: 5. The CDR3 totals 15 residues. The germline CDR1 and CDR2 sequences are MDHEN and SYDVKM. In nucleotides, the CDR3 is TGTGCCAGCAGTTTGAGGACAGGGAATTACAATGAGCAGTTCTTC. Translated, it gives CASSLRTGNYNEQFF.

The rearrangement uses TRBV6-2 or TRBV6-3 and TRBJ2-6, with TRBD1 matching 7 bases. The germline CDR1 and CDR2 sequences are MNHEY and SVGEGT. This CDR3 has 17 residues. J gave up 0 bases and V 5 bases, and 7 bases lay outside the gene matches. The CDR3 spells CASSMTGISSGANVLTF. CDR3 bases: TGTGCCAGCAGTATGACAGGGATTAGCTCTGGGGCCAACGTCCTGACTTTC.

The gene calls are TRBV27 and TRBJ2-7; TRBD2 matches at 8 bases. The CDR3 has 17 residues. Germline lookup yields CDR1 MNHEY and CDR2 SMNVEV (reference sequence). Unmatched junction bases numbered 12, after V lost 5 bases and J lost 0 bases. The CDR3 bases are TGTGCCAGCAGTCCCCGAAGCGAGCGGGGGTTCTCCTACGAGCAGTACTTC. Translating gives CASSPRSERGFSYEQYF.

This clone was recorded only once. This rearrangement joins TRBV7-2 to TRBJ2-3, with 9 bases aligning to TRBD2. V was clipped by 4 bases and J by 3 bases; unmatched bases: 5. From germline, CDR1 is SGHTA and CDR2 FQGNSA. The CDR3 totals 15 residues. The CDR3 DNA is TGTGCCAGCAGCTCCCCTAGCGGGATGACAGATACGCAGTATTTT. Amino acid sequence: CASSSPSGMTDTQYF.

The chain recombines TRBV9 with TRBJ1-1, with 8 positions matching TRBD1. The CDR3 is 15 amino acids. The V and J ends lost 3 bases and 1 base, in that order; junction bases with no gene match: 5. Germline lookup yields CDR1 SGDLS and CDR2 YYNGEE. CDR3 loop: CASSATGGRNTEAFF. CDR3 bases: TGTGCCAGCAGCGCCACAGGGGGGCGGAACACTGAAGCTTTCTTT.

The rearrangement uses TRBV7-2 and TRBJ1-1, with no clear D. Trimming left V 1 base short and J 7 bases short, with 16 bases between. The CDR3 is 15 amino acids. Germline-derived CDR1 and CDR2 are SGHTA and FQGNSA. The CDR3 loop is CASSLEGAGGGEAFF. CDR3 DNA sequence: TGTGCCAGCAGCTTAGAAGGAGCCGGAGGTGGTGAAGCTTTCTTT.

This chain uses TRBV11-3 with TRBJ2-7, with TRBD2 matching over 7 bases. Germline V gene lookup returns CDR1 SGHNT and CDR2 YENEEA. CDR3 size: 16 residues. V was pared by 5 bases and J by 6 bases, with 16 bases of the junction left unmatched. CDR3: CASSPPSGRGHGEQYF. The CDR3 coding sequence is TGTGCCAGCAGCCCCCCTAGCGGCCGGGGTCACGGCGAGCAGTACTTC.

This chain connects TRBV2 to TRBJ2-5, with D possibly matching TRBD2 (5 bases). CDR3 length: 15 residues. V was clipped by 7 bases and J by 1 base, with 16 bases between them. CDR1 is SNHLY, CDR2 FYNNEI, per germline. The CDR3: CASKEARLLQETQYF. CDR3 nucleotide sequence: TGTGCCAGCAAGGAGGCCAGGTTACTCCAAGAGACCCAGTACTTC.

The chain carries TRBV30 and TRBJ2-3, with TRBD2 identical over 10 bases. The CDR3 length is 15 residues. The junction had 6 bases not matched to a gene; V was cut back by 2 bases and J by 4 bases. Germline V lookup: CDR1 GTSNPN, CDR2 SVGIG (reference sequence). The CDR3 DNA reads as TGTGCCTGGAGTAGAGCGGGAGGGAGTCCAGATACGCAGTATTTT. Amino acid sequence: CAWSRAGGSPDTQYF. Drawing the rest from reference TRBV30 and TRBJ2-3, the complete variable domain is SQTIHQWPATLVQPVGSPLSLECTVEGTSNPNLYWYRQAAGRGLQLLFYSVGIGQISSEVPQNLSASRPQDRQFILSSKKLLLSDSGFYLCAWSRAGGSPDTQYFGPGTRLTVL.

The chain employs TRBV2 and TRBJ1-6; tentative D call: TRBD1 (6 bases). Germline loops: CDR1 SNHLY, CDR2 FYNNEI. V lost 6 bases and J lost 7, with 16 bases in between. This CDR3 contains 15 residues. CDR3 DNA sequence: TGTGCCAGCAGGGAGAACAGGGTAGAGAATTCACCCCTCCACTTT. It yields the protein CASRENRVENSPLHF.

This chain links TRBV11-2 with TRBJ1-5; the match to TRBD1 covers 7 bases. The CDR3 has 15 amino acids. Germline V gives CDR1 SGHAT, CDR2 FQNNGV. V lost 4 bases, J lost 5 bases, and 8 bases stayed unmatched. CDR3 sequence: CASSSNQGVYQPQHF. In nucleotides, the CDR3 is TGTGCCAGCAGCTCAAACCAGGGGGTATATCAGCCCCAGCATTTT.

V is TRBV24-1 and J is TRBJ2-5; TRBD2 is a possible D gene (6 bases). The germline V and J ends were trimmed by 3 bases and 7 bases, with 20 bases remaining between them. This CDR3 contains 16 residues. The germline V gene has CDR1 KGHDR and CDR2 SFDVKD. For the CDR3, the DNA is TGTGCCACCAGTGATGACATGAGCGGGCGCCGGGGGACCCAGTACTTC. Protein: CATSDDMSGRRGTQYF.

CDR3 nucleotide sequence: TGCGCCAGCAGCCGCCTACAGGGGGCTTTTTCGTTGGGCTCCTACGAGCAGTACTTC. It yields the protein CASSRLQGAFSLGSYEQYF. The chain is built from TRBV4-1 and TRBJ2-7; 9 bases align to TRBD1. The germline CDR1 and CDR2 sequences are MGHRA and YSYEKL. CDR3 length: 19 amino acids. V trimming: 4 bases; J trimming: 0 bases; junction bases outside the gene matches: 16.

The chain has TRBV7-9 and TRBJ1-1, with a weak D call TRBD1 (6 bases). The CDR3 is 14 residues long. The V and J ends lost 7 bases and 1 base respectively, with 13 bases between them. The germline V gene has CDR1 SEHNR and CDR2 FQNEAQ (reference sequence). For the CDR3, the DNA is TGTGCCAGCACCAGGACAGTGACGAACACTGAAGCTTTCTTT. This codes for CASTRTVTNTEAFF.

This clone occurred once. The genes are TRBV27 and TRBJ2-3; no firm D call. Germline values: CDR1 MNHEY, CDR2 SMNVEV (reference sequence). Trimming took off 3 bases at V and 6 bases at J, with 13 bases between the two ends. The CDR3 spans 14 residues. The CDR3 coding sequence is TGTGCCAGCAGTTTTCGGCGGCGTCACGATACGCAGTATTTT. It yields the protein CASSFRRRHDTQYF.

This CDR3 reads CASSFSRNTEAFF. DNA for the CDR3: TGTGCCAGCAGTTTTTCCCGGAACACTGAAGCTTTCTTT. This rearrangement joins TRBV27 to TRBJ1-1; no reliable D call. Per germline, CDR1 MNHEY and CDR2 SMNVEV (reference sequence). Trimming pared 3 bases from V and 1 base from J, leaving 6 bases between. The CDR3 is made up of 13 amino acids.